Below, 2 T cell receptor beta chains from the same sample are listed, as sequenced in a study of T cell responses to AZD1222 COVID-19 vaccine. The table came from immunoSEQ multiplex PCR; TCRdb's copy has only in-frame clones and leaves some out. The sample includes 70,000 to 95,000 clones, over 75% of them seen just once. Sequencing used peripheral blood, obtained 28 days after the second AZD1222 dose. The receptor source for this set is an adult who received the AZD1222 COVID-19 vaccine.

This chain connects TRBV5-8 to TRBJ2-1; 8 nucleotides line up with TRBD1. The CDR3 has 15 residues. In germline, CDR1 is SGHTS, CDR2 YDEGEE. The V and J ends lost 0 bases and 3 bases, in that order; junction bases with no gene match: 2. CDR3 DNA: TGTGCCAGCAGCTTGGGGACAGGGTACTACAATGAGCAGTTCTTC. Its protein is CASSLGTGYYNEQFF.

The DNA of the CDR3 is TGTGCCAGCAGCGGACTGAGTTATAATTCACCCCTCCACTTT. Translating gives CASSGLSYNSPLHF. The chain couples TRBV6-5 to TRBJ1-6; D is ambiguous. The germline V gene encodes CDR1 MNHEY and CDR2 SVGAGI. This CDR3 contains 14 residues. V lost 6 bases, J lost 4 bases, and 10 bases lay in between.